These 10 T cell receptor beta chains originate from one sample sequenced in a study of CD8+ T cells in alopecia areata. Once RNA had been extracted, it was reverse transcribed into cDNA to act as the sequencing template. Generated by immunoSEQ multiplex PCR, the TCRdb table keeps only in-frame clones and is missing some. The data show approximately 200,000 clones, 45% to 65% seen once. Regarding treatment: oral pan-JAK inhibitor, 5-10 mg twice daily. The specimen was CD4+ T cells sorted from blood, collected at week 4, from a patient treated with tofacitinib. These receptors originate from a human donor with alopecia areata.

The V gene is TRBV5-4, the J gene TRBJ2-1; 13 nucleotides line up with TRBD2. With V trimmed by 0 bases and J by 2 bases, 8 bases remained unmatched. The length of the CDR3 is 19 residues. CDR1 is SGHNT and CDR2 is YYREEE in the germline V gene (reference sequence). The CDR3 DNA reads TGTGCCAGCAGCTTGGGTGCTCGGACTAGCGGGAGTGCCTACAATGAGCAGTTCTTC. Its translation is CASSLGARTSGSAYNEQFF.

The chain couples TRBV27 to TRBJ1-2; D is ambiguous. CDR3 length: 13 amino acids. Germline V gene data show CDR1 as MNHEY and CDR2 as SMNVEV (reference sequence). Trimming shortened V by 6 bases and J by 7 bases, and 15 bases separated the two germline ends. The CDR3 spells CASSPWTDRGYTF. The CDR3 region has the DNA TGTGCCAGCAGCCCCTGGACGGATCGTGGCTACACCTTC.

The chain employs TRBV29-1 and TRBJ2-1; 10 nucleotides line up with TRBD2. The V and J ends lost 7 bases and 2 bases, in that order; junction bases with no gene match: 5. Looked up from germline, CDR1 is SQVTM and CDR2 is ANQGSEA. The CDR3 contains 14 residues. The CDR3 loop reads CSGKLAGTYNEQFF. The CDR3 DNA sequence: TGCAGCGGCAAACTAGCGGGAACCTACAATGAGCAGTTCTTC.

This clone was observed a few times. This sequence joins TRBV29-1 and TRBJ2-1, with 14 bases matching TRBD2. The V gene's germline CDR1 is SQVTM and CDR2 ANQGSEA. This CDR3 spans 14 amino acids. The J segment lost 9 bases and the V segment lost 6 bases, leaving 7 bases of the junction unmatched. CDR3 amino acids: CSVVRLAGGVEQFF. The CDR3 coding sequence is TGCAGCGTGGTAAGACTAGCGGGAGGGGTTGAGCAGTTCTTC.

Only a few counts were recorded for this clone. The CDR3 DNA sequence: TGCAGCGTTGGTCGGGGGGACACCGGGGAGCTGTTTTTT. Translated: CSVGRGDTGELFF. The chain uses TRBV29-1 and TRBJ2-2; 7 bases line up with TRBD2. V lost 4 bases to trimming and J lost 3 bases; unmatched junction nucleotides: 2. Germline lookup yields CDR1 SQVTM and CDR2 ANQGSEA. The CDR3 runs 13 residues.

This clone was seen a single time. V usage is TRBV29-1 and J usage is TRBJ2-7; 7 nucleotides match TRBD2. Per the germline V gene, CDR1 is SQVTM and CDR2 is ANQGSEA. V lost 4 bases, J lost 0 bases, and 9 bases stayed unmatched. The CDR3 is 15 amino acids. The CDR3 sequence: CSVVIRGGSSYEQYF. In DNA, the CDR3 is TGCAGCGTTGTAATCCGTGGCGGGAGCTCCTACGAGCAGTACTTC.

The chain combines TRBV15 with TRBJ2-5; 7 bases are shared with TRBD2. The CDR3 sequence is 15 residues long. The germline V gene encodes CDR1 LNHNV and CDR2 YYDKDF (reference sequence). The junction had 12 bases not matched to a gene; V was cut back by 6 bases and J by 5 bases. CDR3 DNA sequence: TGTGCCACCAGTCGAGGGCGGGAGAGTTGGGAGACCCAGTACTTC. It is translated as CATSRGRESWETQYF. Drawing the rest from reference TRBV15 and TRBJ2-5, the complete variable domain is DAMVIQNPRYQVTQFGKPVTLSCSQTLNHNVMYWYQQKSSQAPKLLFHYYDKDFNNEADTPDNFQSRRPNTSFCFLDIRSPGLGDTAMYLCATSRGRESWETQYFGPGTRLLVL.

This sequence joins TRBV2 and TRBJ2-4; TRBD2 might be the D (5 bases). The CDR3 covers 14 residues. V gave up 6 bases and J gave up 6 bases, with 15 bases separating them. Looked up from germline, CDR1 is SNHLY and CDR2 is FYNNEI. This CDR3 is CASRPGLELNIQYF. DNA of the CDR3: TGTGCCAGCAGACCCGGACTGGAATTAAACATTCAGTACTTC.

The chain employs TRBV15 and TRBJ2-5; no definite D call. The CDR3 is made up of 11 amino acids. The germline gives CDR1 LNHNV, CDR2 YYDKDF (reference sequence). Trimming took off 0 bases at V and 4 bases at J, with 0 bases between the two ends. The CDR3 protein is CATSREETQYF. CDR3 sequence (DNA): TGTGCCACCAGCAGAGAAGAGACCCAGTACTTC.

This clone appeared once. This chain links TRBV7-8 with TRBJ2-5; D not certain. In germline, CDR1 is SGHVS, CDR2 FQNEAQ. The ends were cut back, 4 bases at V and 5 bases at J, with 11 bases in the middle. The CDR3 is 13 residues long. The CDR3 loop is CASSYSPWETQYF. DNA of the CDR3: TGTGCCAGCAGCTATTCCCCCTGGGAGACCCAGTACTTC. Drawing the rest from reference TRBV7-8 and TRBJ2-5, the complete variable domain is GAGVSQSPRYKVAKRGQDVALRCDPISGHVSLFWYQQALGQGPEFLTYFQNEAQLDKSGLPSDRFFAERPEGSVSTLKIQRTQQEDSAVYLCASSYSPWETQYFGPGTRLLVL.